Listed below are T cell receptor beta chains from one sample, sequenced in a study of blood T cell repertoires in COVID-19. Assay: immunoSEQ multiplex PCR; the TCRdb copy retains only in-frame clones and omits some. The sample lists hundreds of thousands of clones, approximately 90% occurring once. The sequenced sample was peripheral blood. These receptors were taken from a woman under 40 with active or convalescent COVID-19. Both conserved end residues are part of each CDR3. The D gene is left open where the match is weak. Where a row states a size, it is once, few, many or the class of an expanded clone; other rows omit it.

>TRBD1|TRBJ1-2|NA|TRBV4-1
CASSQDPGRGRDGYTF
TGCGCCAGCAGCCAAGACCCCGGCAGGGGGCGCGATGGCTACACCTTC
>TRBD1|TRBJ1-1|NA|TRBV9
CATAGTAELNTEAFF
TGTGCCACGGCCGGGACAGCCGAGCTGAACACTGAAGCTTTCTTT
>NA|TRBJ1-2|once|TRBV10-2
CASRASVGAAGYTF
TGCGCCAGCAGAGCCTCCGTAGGGGCCGCTGGCTACACCTTC
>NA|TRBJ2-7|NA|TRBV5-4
CASSLNRDNSYEQYF
TGTGCCAGCAGCTTGAACCGGGACAACTCCTACGAGCAGTACTTC
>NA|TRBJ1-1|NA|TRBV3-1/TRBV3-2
CASRGGGPAFF
TGTGCCAGCAGGGGAGGGGGGCCCGCTTTCTTT
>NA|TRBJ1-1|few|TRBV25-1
CASSEAGASAEAFF
TGTGCCAGCAGTGAGGCGGGGGCTTCGGCTGAAGCTTTCTTT
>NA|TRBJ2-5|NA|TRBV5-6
CASSLATGVAGGETQYF
TGTGCCAGCAGCTTGGCGACAGGCGTCGCAGGAGGAGAGACCCAGTACTTC
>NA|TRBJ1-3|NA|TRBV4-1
CASGSSGNTIYF
TGCGCCAGTGGCAGCTCTGGAAACACCATATATTTT
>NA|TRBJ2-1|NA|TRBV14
CASSQGKRQDKQFF
TGTGCCAGCAGCCAAGGTAAACGACAGGATAAGCAGTTCTTC
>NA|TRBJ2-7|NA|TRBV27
CASRFRTGLGGHEQYF
TGTGCCAGCAGGTTCCGTACGGGACTAGGGGGCCACGAGCAGTACTTC
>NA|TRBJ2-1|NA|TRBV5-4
CASGSGNEQFF
TGTGCCAGCGGGAGCGGCAATGAGCAGTTCTTC
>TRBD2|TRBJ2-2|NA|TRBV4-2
CASSGRTSGFGGGELFF
TGTGCCAGCAGCGGACGGACTAGCGGGTTCGGTGGCGGGGAGCTGTTTTTT
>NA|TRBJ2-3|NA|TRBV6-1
CASSLGVLDTQYF
TGTGCCAGCAGCCTAGGTGTTTTAGATACGCAGTATTTT
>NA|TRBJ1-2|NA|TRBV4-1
CASSQQSGAGVGYTF
TGCGCCAGCAGCCAGCAGAGCGGGGCCGGGGTTGGCTACACCTTC
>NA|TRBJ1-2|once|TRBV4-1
CASSQGHAITYYGYTF
TGCGCCAGCAGCCAAGGACACGCCATAACCTACTATGGCTACACCTTC
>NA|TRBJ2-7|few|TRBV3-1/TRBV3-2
CASSPSDSFYEQYF
TGTGCCAGCAGTCCATCCGACAGTTTCTACGAGCAGTACTTC
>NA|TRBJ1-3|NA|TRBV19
CASSFSGTSGNTIYF
TGTGCCAGTAGTTTCAGTGGTACCTCTGGAAACACCATATATTTT
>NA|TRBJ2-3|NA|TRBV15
CATSADEFDRFTDTQYF
TGTGCCACCAGCGCAGACGAATTCGACAGATTCACAGATACGCAGTATTTT
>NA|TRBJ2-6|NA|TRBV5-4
CASSFPGRDSGANVLTF
TGTGCCAGCAGCTTTCCGGGCAGGGACTCTGGGGCCAACGTCCTGACTTTC
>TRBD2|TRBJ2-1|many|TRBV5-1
CASSSGLTSGGHYNEQFF
TGCGCCAGCAGCTCCGGCTTAACTAGCGGGGGGCATTACAATGAGCAGTTCTTC
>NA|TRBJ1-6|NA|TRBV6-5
CASSYSMGGSPLHF
TGTGCCAGCAGTTACTCGATGGGGGGTTCACCCCTCCACTTT
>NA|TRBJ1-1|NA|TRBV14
CASSPWGGETEAFF
TGTGCCAGCAGCCCTTGGGGGGGAGAGACTGAAGCTTTCTTT